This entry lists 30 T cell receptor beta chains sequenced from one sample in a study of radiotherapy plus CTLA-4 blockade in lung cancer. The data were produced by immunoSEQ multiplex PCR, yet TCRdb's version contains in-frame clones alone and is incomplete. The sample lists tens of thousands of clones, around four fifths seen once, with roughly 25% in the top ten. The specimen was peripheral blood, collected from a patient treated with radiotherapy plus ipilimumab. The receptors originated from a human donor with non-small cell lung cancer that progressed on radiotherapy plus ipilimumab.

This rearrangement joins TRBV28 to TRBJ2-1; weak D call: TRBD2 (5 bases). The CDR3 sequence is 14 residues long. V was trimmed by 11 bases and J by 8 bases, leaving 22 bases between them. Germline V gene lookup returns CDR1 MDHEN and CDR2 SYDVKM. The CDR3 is CAGRGPSPGDEQFF. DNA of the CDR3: TGTGCCGGACGGGGTCCCAGCCCCGGCGATGAGCAGTTCTTC.

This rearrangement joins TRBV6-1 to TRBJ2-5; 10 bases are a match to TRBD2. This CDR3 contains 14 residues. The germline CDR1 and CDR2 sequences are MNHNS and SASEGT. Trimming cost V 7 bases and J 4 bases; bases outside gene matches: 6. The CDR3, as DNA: TGTGCCAGCACAATTAGCGGGGGGCGAGAGACCCAGTACTTC. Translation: CASTISGGRETQYF.

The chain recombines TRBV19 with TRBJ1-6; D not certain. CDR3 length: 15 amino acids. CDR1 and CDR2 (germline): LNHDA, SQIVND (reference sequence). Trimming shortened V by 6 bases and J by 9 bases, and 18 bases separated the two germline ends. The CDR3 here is CASSSAGHVGSPLHF. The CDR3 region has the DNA TGTGCCAGTAGCTCAGCGGGCCACGTAGGTTCACCCCTCCACTTT. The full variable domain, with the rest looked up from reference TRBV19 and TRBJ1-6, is DGGITQSPKYLFRKEGQNVTLSCEQNLNHDAMYWYRQDPGQGLRLIYYSQIVNDFQKGDIAEGYSVSREKKESFPLTVTSAQKNPTAFYLCASSSAGHVGSPLHFGNGTRLTVT.

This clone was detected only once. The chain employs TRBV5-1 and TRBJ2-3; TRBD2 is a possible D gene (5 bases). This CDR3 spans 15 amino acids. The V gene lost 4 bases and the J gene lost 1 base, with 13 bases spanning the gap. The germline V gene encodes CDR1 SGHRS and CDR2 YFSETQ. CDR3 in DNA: TGCGCCAGCAGCGTTGGCCTGAGGGGCACAGATACGCAGTATTTT. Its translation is CASSVGLRGTDTQYF.

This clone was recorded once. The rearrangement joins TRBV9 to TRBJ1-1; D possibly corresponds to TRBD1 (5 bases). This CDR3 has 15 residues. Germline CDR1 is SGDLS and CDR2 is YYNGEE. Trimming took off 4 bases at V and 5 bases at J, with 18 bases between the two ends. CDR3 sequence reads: CASSTRQGAETEAFF. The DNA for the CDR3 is TGTGCCAGCAGCACCCGGCAAGGGGCAGAAACTGAAGCTTTCTTT.

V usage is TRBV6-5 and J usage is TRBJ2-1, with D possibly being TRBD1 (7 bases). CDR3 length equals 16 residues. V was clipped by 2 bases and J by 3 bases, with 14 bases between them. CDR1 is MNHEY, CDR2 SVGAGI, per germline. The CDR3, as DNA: TGTGCCAGCAGTTACGGCCGGCAGGGGGGCTACAATGAGCAGTTCTTC. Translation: CASSYGRQGGYNEQFF.

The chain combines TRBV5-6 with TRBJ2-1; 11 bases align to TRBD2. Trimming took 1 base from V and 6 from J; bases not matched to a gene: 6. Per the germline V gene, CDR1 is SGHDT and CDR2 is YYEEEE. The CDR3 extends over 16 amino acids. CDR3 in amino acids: CASSLTTSGGINEQFF. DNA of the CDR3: TGTGCCAGCAGCTTGACTACTAGCGGGGGCATCAATGAGCAGTTCTTC.

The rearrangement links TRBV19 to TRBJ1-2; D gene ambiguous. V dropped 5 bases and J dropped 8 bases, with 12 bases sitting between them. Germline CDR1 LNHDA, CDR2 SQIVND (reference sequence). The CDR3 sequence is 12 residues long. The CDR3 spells CASSGPAGGYTF. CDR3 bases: TGTGCCAGTAGTGGACCAGCGGGAGGCTACACCTTC.

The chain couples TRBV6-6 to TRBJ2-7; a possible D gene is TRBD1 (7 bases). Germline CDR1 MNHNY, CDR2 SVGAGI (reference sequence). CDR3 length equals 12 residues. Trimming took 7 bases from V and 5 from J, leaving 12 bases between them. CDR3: CASTPRGDEQYF. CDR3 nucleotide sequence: TGTGCCAGCACTCCCAGGGGGGACGAGCAGTACTTC.

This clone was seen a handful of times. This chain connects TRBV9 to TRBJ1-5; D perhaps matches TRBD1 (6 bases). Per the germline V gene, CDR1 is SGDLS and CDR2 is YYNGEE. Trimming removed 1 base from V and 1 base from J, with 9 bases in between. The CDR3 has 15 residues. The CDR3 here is CASSVTGQSNQPQHF. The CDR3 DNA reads TGTGCCAGCAGCGTAACGGGACAAAGCAATCAGCCCCAGCATTTT.

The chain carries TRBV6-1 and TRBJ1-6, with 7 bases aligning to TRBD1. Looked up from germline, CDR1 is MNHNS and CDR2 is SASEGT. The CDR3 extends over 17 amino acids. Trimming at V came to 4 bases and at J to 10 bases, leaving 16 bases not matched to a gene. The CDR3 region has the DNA TGTGCCAGCAGTGTCAAAGGAGGGACAGCCGCGGTATCACCCCTCCACTTT. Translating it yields CASSVKGGTAAVSPLHF.

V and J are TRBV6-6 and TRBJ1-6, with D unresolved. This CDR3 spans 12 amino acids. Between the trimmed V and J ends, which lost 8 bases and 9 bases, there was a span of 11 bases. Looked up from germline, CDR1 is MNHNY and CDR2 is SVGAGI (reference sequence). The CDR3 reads CASVQVGSPLHF. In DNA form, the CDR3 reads TGTGCCAGCGTCCAGGTGGGTTCACCCCTCCACTTT.

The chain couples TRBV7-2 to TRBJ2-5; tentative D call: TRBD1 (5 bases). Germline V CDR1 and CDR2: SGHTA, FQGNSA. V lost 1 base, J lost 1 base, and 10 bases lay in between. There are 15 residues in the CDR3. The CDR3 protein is CASSLGLRGQETQYF. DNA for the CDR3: TGTGCCAGCAGCTTAGGGTTAAGGGGCCAAGAGACCCAGTACTTC. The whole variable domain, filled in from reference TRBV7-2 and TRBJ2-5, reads GAGVSQSPSNKVTEKGKDVELRCDPISGHTALYWYRQSLGQGLEFLIYFQGNSAPDKSGLPSDRFSAERTGGSVSTLTIQRTQQEDSAVYLCASSLGLRGQETQYFGPGTRLLVL.

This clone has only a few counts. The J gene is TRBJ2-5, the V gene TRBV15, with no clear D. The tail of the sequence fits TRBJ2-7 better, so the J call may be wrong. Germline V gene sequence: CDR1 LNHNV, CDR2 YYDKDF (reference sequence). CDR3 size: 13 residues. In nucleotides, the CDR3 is TGTGCCACCAGCAGAGATCTCATCTACGAGCAGTACTTC. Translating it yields CATSRDLIYEQYF.

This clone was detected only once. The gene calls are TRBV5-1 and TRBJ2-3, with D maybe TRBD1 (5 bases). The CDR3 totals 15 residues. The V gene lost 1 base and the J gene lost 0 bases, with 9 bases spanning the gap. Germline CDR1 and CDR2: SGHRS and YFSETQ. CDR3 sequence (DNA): TGCGCCAGCAGCTTGCAGGGCTCCAGCACAGATACGCAGTATTTT. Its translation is CASSLQGSSTDTQYF.

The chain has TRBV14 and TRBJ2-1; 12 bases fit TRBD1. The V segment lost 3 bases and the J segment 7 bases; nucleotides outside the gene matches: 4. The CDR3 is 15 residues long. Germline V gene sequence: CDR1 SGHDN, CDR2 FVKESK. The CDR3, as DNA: TGTGCCAGCAGCCAGGGACAGGGGGCTAGGAATGAGCAGTTCTTC. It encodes CASSQGQGARNEQFF.

The CDR3 DNA sequence: TGTGCCAGCAGCTTAGACGCGGGGGGCACAGATACGCAGTATTTT. Its protein is CASSLDAGGTDTQYF. The V and J genes are TRBV7-6 and TRBJ2-3; 7 bases are shared with TRBD2. The CDR3 runs 15 residues. V trimming: 1 base; J trimming: 1 base; junction bases outside the gene matches: 2. Germline V lookup: CDR1 SGHVS, CDR2 FNYEAQ.

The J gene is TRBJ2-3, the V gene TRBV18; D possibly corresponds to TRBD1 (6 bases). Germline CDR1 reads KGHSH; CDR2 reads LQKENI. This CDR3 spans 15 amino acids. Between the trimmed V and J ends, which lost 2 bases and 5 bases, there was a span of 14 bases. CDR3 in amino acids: CASSPNSGVGDTQYF. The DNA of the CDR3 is TGTGCCAGCTCACCAAATTCAGGGGTAGGAGATACGCAGTATTTT.

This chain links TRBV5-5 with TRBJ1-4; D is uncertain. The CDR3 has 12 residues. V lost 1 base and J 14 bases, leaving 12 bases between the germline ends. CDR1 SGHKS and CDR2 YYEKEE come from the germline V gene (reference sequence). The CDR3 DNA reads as TGTGCCAGCAGCTTGAGGGAGGGCTTGCTGTTTTTT. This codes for CASSLREGLLFF.

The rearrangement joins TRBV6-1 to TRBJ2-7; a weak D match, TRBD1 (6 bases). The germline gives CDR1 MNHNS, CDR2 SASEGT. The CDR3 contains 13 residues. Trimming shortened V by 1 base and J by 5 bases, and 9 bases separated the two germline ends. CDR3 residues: CASSEGTVHEQYF. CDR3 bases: TGTGCCAGCAGTGAAGGGACAGTCCACGAGCAGTACTTC.

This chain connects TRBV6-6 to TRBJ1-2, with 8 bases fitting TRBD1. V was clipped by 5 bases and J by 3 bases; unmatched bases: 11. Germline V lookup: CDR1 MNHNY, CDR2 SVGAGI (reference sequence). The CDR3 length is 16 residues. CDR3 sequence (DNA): TGTGCCAGCAGTCTGAGCCAGGGACAGGAAGACTATGGCTACACCTTC. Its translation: CASSLSQGQEDYGYTF.

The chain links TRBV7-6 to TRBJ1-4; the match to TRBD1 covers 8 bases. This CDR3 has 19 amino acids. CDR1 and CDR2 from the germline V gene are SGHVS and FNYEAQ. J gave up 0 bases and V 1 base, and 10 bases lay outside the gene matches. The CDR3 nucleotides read TGTGCCAGCAGCTTAGGGAGGCAGGGGGCGCCTGCAACTAATGAAAAACTGTTTTTT. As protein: CASSLGRQGAPATNEKLFF. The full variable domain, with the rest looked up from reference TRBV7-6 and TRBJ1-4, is GAGVSQSPRYKVTKRGQDVALRCDPISGHVSLYWYRQALGQGPEFLTYFNYEAQQDKSGLPNDRFSAERPEGSISTLTIQRTEQRDSAMYRCASSLGRQGAPATNEKLFFGSGTQLSVL.

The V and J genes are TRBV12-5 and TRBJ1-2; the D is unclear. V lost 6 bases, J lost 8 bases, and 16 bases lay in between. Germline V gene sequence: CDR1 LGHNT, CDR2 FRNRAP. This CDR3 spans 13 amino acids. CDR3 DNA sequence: TGTGCTAGTGGGGGAGGGTGGGAGTGGGGCTACACCTTC. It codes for CASGGGWEWGYTF.

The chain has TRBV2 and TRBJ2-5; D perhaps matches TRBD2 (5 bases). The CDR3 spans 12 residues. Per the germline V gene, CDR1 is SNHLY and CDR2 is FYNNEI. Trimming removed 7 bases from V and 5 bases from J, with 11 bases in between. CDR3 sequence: CASNRERETQYF. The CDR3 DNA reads TGTGCCAGCAATAGGGAGAGGGAGACCCAGTACTTC.

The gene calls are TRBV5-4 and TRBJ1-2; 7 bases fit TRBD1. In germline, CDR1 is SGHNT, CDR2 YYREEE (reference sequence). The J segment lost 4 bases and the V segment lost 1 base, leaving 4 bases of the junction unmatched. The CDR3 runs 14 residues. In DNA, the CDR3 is TGTGCCAGCAGCTTGAACGGACAGGCCTATGGCTACACCTTC. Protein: CASSLNGQAYGYTF.

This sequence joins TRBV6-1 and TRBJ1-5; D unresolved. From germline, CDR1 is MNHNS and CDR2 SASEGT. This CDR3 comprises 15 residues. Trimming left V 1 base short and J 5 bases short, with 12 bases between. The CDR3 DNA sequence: TGTGCCAGCAGTGAAGTCGTGGGCAAGGATCAGCCCCAGCATTTT. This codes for CASSEVVGKDQPQHF.

The CDR3 is CASSQDRGGYNYGYTF. The DNA of the CDR3 is TGCGCCAGCAGCCAAGATAGGGGGGGATATAACTATGGCTACACCTTC. V and J are TRBV4-1 and TRBJ1-2, with D maybe TRBD1 (6 bases). CDR1 is MGHRA, CDR2 YSYEKL, per germline. The CDR3 loop spans 16 amino acids. Deletions cut 0 bases from V and 1 base from J, with 12 bases between.

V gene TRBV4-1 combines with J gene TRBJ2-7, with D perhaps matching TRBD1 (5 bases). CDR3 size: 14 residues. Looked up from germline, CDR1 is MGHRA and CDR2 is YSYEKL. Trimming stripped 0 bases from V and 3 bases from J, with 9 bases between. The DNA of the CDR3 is TGCGCCAGCAGCCAAGATCAGGGTAACTACGAGCAGTACTTC. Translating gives CASSQDQGNYEQYF.

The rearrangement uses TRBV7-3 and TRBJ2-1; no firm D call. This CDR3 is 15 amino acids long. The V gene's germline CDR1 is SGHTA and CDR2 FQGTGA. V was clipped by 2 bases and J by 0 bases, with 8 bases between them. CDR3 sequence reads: CASSLGPVSYNEQFF. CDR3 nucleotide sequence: TGTGCCAGCAGCTTAGGGCCAGTCTCCTACAATGAGCAGTTCTTC.

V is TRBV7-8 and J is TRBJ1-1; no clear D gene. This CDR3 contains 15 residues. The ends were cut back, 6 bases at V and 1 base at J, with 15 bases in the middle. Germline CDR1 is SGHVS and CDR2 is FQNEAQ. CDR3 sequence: CASRPLTEANTEAFF. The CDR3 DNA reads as TGTGCCAGCAGACCCCTTACAGAAGCGAACACTGAAGCTTTCTTT.